This TCR beta chain was recorded in a study of metastatic and nonmetastatic thyroid tumors. Ten or more counts support this clone. This sample also contains other DNA sequences that code for the same CDR3. Each patient came to thyroid surgery without any prior treatment (of any kind). MiXCR re-clonotyped the PCR reads for TCRdb. The table lists about 28,000 clones, 15% to 20% of them singletons. The CDR3 consists of 13 residues. Germline-derived CDR1 and CDR2 are SQVTM and ANQGSEA. V shed 3 bases, J shed 2 bases, and the junction held 1 base outside the gene matches. This chain links TRBV29-1 with TRBJ2-1; the match to TRBD1 covers 7 bases. The TCR sequence derives from a female donor with papillary thyroid cancer or a benign thyroid nodule (not recorded which). Some clones in this sample may be carry-over from other donors' samples. Sequenced sample: blood. CDR3 protein: CSVEGTAYNEQFF. CDR3 in DNA: TGCAGCGTTGAGGGGACAGCCTACAATGAGCAGTTCTTC.